The clone carrying this TCR beta chain was detected only once. This sample is drawn from a study of blood T cell repertoires in COVID-19. Study overall: Researchers got acute and convalescent COVID-19 samples from the United States, Italy and Spain.

Trimming took off 2 bases at V and 5 bases at J, with 18 bases between the two ends. The CDR3 is 16 amino acids. In germline, CDR1 is MDHEN, CDR2 SYDVKM. Under the authors' procedure: From reference gene primer amplification, estimates of nucleated cell counts were derived. Sequenced by immunoSEQ multiplex PCR; TCRdb stores in-frame clones only, minus some. For V, J and clone size, that table is used; D and trimming come from the DNA. Of 50,000 to 55,000 clones in the sample, roughly 89% are singletons; the top ten hold 4%. This TCR derives from a man aged 50-59 years with acute or convalescent COVID-19. The sequencing sample was made of peripheral blood. J is TRBJ1-1 and V is TRBV28; D unclear. CDR3 nucleotides: TGTGCCAGCAGTTTACCCCCGCCGGGAACATCTACTGAAGCTTTCTTT. Its translation is CASSLPPPGTSTEAFF.